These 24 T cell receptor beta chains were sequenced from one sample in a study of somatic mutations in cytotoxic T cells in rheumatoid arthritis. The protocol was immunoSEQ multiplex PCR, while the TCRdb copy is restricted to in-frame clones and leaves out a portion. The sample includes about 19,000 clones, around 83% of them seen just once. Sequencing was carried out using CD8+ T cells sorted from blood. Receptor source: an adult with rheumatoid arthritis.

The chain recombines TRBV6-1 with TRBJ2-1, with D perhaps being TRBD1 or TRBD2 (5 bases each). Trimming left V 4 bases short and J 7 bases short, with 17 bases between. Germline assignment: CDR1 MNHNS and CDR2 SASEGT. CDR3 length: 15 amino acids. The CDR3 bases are TGTGCCAGCAGTGGCAGGGACCTACGTGGGAATGAGCAGTTCTTC. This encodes CASSGRDLRGNEQFF.

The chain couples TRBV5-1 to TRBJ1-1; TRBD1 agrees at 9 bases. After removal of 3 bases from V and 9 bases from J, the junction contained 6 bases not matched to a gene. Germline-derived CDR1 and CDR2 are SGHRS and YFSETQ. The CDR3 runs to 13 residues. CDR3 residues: CASSSTGGPQAFF. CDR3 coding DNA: TGCGCCAGCAGCTCCACAGGGGGCCCACAAGCTTTCTTT.

The CDR3 bases are TGTGCCAGTAGTATCCGGAGAGATAGCAATCAGCCCCAGCATTTT. Amino acids: CASSIRRDSNQPQHF. The chain joins TRBV19 to TRBJ1-5; no reliable D call. The V end lost 3 bases, the J end lost 0 bases, and 9 bases lay between the germline ends. This CDR3 spans 15 amino acids. The germline V gene encodes CDR1 LNHDA and CDR2 SQIVND (reference sequence).

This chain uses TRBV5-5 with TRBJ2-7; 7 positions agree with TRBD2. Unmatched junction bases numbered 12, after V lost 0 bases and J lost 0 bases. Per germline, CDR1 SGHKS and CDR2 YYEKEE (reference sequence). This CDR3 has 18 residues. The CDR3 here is CASSLAAGVFRNSYEQYF. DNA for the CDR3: TGTGCCAGCAGCTTGGCTGCGGGAGTTTTTAGGAACTCCTACGAGCAGTACTTC.

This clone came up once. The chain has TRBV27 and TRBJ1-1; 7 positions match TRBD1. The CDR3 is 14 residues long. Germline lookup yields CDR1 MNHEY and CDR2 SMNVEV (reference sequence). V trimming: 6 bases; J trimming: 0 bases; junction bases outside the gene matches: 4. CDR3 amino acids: CASSPQGLNTEAFF. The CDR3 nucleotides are TGTGCCAGCAGCCCACAGGGGTTGAACACTGAAGCTTTCTTT.

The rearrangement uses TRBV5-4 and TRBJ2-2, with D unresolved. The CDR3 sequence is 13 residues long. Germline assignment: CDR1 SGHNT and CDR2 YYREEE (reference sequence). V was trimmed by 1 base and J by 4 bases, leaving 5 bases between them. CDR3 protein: CASSLTVTGELFF. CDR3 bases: TGTGCCAGCAGCTTGACGGTCACCGGGGAGCTGTTTTTT.

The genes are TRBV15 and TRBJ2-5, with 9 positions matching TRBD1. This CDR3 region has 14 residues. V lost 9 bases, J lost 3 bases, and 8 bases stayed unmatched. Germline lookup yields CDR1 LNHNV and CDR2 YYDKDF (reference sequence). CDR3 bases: TGTGCCACGGGGACAGGGACGGAGGAAGAGACCCAGTACTTC. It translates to CATGTGTEEETQYF.

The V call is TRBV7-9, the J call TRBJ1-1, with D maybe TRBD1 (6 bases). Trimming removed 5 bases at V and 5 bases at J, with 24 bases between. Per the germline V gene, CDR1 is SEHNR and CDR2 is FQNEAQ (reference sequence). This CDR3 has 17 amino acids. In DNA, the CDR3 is TGTGCCAGCAGCCTCAAGAGAGGGGGGGGCTGGGGAACTGAAGCTTTCTTT. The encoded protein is CASSLKRGGGWGTEAFF.

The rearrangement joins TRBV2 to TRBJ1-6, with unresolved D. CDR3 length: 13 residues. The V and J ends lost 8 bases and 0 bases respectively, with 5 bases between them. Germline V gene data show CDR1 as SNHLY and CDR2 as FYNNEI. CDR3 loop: CASQSSYNSPLHF. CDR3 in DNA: TGTGCCAGCCAGAGCTCCTATAATTCACCCCTCCACTTT.

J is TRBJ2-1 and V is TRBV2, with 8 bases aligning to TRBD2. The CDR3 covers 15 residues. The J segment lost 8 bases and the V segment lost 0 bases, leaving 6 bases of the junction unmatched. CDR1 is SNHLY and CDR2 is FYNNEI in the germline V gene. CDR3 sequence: CASSEAPGGLYEQFF. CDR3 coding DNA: TGTGCCAGCAGTGAAGCGCCGGGGGGGCTATATGAGCAGTTCTTC.

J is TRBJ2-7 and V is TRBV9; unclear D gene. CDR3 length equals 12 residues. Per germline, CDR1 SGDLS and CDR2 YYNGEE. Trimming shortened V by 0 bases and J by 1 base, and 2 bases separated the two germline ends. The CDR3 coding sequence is TGTGCCAGCAGCGTAGCTTCCTACGAGCAGTACGTC. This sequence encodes CASSVASYEQYV.

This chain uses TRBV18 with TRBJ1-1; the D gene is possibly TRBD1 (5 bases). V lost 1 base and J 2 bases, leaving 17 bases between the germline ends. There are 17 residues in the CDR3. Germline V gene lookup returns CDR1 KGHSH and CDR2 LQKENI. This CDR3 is CASSPQGRVSGNTEAFF. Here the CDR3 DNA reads TGTGCCAGCTCACCACAGGGCAGGGTCAGCGGTAACACTGAAGCTTTCTTT.

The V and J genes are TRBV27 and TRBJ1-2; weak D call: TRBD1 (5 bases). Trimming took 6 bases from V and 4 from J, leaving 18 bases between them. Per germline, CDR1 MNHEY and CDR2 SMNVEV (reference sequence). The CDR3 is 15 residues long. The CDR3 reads CASRAWDPPGYGYTF. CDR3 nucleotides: TGTGCCAGCAGAGCCTGGGACCCCCCCGGCTATGGCTACACCTTC.

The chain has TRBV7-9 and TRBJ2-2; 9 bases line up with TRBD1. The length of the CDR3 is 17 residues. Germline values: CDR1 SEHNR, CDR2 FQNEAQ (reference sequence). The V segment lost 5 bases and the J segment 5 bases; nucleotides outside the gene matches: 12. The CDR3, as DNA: TGTGCCAGCAGCCCCCGCCCGGACAGGGGAGGAACCGGGGAGCTGTTTTTT. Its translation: CASSPRPDRGGTGELFF.

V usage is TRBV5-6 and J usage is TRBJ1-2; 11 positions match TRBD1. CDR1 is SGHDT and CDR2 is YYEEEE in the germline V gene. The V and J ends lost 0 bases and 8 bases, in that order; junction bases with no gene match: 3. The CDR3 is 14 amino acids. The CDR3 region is CASSLGTGGEGYTF. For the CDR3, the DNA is TGTGCCAGCAGCTTGGGGACAGGGGGCGAGGGCTACACCTTC.

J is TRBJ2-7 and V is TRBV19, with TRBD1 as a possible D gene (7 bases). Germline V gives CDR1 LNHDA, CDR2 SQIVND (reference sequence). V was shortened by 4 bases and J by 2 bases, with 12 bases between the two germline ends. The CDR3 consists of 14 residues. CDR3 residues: CASSKQGGAYEQYF. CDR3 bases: TGTGCCAGTAGTAAGCAGGGGGGTGCCTACGAGCAGTACTTC.

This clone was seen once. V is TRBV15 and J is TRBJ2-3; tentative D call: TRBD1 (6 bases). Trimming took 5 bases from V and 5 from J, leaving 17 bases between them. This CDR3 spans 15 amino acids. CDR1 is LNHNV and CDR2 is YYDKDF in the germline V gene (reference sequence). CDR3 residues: CATSASTGIQDTQYF. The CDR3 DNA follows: TGTGCCACCAGCGCCTCAACAGGGATACAAGATACGCAGTATTTT.

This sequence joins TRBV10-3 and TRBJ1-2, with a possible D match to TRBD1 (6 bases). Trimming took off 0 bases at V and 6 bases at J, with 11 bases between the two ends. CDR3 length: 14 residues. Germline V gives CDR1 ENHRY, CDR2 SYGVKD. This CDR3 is CAISESLGADGYTF. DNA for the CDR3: TGTGCCATCAGTGAGTCGTTGGGGGCGGATGGCTACACCTTC.

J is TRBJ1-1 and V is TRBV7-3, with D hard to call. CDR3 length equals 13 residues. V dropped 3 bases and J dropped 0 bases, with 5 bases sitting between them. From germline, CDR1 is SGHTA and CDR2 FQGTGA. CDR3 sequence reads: CASSFVMNTEAFF. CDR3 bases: TGTGCCAGCAGCTTCGTAATGAACACTGAAGCTTTCTTT.

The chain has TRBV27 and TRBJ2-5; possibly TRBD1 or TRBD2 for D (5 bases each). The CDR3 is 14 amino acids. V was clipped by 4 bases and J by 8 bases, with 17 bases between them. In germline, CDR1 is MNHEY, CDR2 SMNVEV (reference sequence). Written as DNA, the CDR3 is TGTGCCAGCAGTTCCCCTGACCCACGGGACACCCAGTACTTC. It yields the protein CASSSPDPRDTQYF.

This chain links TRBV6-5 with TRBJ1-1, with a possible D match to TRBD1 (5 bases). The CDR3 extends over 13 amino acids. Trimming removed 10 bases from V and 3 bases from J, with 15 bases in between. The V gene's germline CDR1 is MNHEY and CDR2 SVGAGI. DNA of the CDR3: TGTGCCATCAAAGAACCGGGGGACACTGAAGCTTTCTTT. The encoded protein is CAIKEPGDTEAFF.

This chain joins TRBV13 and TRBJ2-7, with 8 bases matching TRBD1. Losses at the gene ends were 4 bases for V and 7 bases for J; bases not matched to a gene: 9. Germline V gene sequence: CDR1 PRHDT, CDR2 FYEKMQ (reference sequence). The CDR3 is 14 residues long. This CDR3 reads CASSSWTGLGEQYF. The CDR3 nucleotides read TGTGCCAGCAGCTCTTGGACAGGGCTGGGGGAGCAGTACTTC.

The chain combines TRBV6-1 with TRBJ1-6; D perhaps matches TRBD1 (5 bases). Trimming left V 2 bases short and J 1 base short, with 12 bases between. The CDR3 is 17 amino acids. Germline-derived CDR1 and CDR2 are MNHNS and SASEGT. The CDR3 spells CASSEPFTGSYNSPLHF. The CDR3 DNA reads TGTGCCAGCAGTGAACCATTTACAGGATCCTATAATTCACCCCTCCACTTT.

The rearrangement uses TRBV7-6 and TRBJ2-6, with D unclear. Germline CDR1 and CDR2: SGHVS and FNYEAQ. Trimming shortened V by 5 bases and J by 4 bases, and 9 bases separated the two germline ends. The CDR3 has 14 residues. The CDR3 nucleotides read TGTGCCAGCAGCCTAACAGCCGGGGCCAACGTCCTGACTTTC. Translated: CASSLTAGANVLTF.